This T cell receptor (beta chain) derives from a study of OX40 agonist ivuxolimab in advanced cancers. Germline CDR1 and CDR2: GTSNPN and SVGIG (reference sequence). This CDR3 region has 15 residues. J lost 4 bases, V lost 5 bases, and 12 bases had no gene match. The protocol was immunoSEQ multiplex PCR, while the TCRdb copy is restricted to in-frame clones and leaves out a portion. The repertoire holds 49,000 or so clones, with 84% as singletons. Autoimmune disease history or systemic immunosuppression led to patient exclusion. The receptor was isolated from an adult with an advanced solid tumor such as melanoma, head and neck, liver or kidney cancer. V usage is TRBV30 and J usage is TRBJ1-1, with TRBD1 matching 8 bases. Material: CD4+ or CD8+ T cells sorted from blood, obtained in a trial of the OX40 agonist ivuxolimab. The CDR3 DNA reads TGTGCCTGGGCCACCGTCAGGGGGCTGGGCACTGAAGCTTTCTTT. It encodes CAWATVRGLGTEAFF.